A selection of T cell receptor beta chains follows, all from one sample in a study of lymphopenia after photon versus proton radiotherapy. Measured with immunoSEQ multiplex PCR; TCRdb has only the in-frame clones, and not every one. Here the sample spans tens of thousands of clones, roughly 84% being singletons. Source: peripheral blood, taken from a patient treated with proton-based radiotherapy. Receptor source: a man aged 60-69 years with pancreatic cancer. The conserved cysteine and the conserved F or W are not part of the CDR3 here.

J: TRBJ2-3; V: TRBV27; CDR3: ASSLSTGLGTQY
J: TRBJ1-2; V: TRBV5-4; CDR3: ASSLGGSAFNYGYT
J: TRBJ1-1; V: TRBV6-6; CDR3: ASSYSMRAEAF
J: TRBJ2-1; V: TRBV27; CDR3: ASSFNERVNEQF
J: TRBJ1-5; V: TRBV4-2; CDR3: ASSQDMGNQPQH
J: TRBJ2-1; V: TRBV19; CDR3: ASSIRGGLF
J: TRBJ1-1; V: TRBV30; CDR3: AWEGGRDRPEAF
J: TRBJ1-5; V: TRBV7-8; CDR3: ASSSSTGIWSNQPQH
J: TRBJ2-1; V: TRBV5-6; CDR3: ASSPSAYEQF
J: TRBJ1-4; V: TRBV19; CDR3: ASSTDRSTTNEKLF
J: TRBJ1-6; V: TRBV28; CDR3: ASSSRQPLH
J: TRBJ2-5; V: TRBV7-9; CDR3: ASSLGGVEETQY
J: TRBJ1-2; V: TRBV6-1; CDR3: ASSESRVDYGYT
J: TRBJ2-1; V: TRBV7-2; CDR3: ASSLGRLADNEQF
J: TRBJ2-1; V: TRBV2; CDR3: ASTGPSSYNEQF
J: TRBJ2-5; V: TRBV27; CDR3: ASRLLGQETQY
J: TRBJ2-3; V: TRBV9; CDR3: ASSAGRQTALHTQY
J: TRBJ1-4; V: TRBV29-1; CDR3: SVKDRATNEKLF
J: TRBJ2-3; V: TRBV7-3; CDR3: ASSSLNTDTQY
J: TRBJ2-2; V: TRBV27; CDR3: ASSQLAGNTGELF
J: TRBJ2-1; V: TRBV27; CDR3: ASSFGSELLAGLYNEQF
J: TRBJ2-7; V: TRBV7-2; CDR3: ASSWDQRRYEQY
J: TRBJ2-3; V: TRBV11-3; CDR3: ASSRRGAGSTDTQY
J: TRBJ2-7; V: TRBV4-3; CDR3: ASSQEVWTSGMGEQY
J: TRBJ2-7; V: TRBV7-7; CDR3: ASSPGQGISEQY
J: TRBJ2-7; V: TRBV19; CDR3: ASSSGTSGKYEQY
J: TRBJ1-2; V: TRBV10-3; CDR3: AIATGVRGYT
J: TRBJ1-1; V: TRBV6-1; CDR3: ASGPTGSTNTEAF
J: TRBJ2-3; V: TRBV9; CDR3: ASSEYTDTQY
J: TRBJ2-7; V: TRBV5-5; CDR3: ASSFGSGRDEQY
J: TRBJ1-4; V: TRBV4-1; CDR3: ASSQGVFDRGDEKLF
J: TRBJ2-6; V: TRBV28; CDR3: ASSLGGSGANVLT
J: TRBJ2-4; V: TRBV19; CDR3: ASTLGNIQY
J: TRBJ2-6; V: TRBV28; CDR3: ASSLSGTLSGANVLT
J: TRBJ2-2; V: TRBV11-3; CDR3: ASSYKHTGELF
J: TRBJ2-3; V: TRBV6-5; CDR3: ASSLGGSGTDTQY
J: TRBJ2-1; V: TRBV25-1; CDR3: ASSGTTYVRGQF
J: TRBJ2-5; V: TRBV19; CDR3: ASRRAFGETQY
J: TRBJ1-5; V: TRBV6-1; CDR3: ASSEPSHSNQPQH
J: TRBJ1-2; V: TRBV30; CDR3: AWSVPRGYT